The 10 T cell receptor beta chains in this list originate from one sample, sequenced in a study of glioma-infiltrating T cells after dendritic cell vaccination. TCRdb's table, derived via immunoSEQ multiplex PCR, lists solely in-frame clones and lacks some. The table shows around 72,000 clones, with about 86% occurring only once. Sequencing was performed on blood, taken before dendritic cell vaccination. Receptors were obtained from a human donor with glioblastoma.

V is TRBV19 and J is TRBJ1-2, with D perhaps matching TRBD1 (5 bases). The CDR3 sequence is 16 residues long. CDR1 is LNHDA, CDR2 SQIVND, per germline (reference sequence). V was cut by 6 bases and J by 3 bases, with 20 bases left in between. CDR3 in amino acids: CASRSAGTAFDYGYTF. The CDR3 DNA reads TGTGCCAGTAGGTCCGCCGGGACTGCGTTTGACTATGGCTACACCTTC.

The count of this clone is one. CDR3 loop: CASSLVTRGEQYF. CDR3 DNA sequence: TGTGCCAGCAGCTTAGTGACTAGAGGGGAGCAGTACTTC. The chain is built from TRBV7-9 and TRBJ2-7; D may be TRBD2 (6 bases). The CDR3 extends over 13 amino acids. In germline, CDR1 is SEHNR, CDR2 FQNEAQ (reference sequence). V was shortened by 1 base and J by 7 bases, with 11 bases between the two germline ends.

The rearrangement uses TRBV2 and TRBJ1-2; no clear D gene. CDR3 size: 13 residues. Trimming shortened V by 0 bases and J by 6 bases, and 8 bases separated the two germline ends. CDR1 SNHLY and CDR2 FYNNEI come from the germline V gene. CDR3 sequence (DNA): TGTGCCAGCAGTGAAGCGCGTCAGGATGGCTACACCTTC. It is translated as CASSEARQDGYTF.

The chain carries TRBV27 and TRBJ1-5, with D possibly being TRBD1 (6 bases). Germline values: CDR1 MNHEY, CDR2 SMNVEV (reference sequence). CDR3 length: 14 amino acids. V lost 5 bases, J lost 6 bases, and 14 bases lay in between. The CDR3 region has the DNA TGTGCCAGCAGTCCGTCCCGGGACATTCAGCCCCAGCATTTT. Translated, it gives CASSPSRDIQPQHF.

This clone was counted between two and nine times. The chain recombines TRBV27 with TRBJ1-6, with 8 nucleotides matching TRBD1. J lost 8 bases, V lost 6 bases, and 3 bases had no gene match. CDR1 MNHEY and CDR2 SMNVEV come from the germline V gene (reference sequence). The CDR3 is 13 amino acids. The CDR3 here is CASSQQGDSPLHF. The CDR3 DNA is TGTGCCAGCAGCCAACAGGGGGATTCACCCCTCCACTTT.

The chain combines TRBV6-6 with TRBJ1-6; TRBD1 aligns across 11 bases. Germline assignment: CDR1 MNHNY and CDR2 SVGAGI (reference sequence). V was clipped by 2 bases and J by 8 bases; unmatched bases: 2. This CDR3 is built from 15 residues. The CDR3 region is CASSYAGQGDSPLHF. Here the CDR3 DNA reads TGTGCCAGCAGTTACGCGGGACAGGGGGATTCACCCCTCCACTTT.

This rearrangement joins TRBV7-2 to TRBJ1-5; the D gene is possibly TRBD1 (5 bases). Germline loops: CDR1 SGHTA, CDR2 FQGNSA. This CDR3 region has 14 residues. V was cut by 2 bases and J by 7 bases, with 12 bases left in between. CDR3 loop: CASSLSRVGQPQHF. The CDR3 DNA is TGTGCCAGCAGCTTAAGCAGGGTAGGACAGCCCCAGCATTTT. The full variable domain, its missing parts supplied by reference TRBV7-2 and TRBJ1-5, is GAGVSQSPSNKVTEKGKDVELRCDPISGHTALYWYRQSLGQGLEFLIYFQGNSAPDKSGLPSDRFSAERTGGSVSTLTIQRTQQEDSAVYLCASSLSRVGQPQHFGDGTRLSIL.

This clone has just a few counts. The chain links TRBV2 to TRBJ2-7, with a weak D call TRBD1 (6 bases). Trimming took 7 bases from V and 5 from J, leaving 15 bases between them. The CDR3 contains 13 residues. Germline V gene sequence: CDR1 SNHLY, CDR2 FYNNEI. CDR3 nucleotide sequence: TGTGCCAGCAAAGTGCAGGGGATCCACGAGCAGTACTTC. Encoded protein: CASKVQGIHEQYF.

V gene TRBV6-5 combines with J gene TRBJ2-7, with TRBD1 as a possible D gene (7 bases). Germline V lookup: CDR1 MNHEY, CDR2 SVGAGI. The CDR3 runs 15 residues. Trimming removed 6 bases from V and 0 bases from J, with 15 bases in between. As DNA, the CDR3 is TGTGCCAGCAGCCACGGGGGACAGATCTCCTACGAGCAGTACTTC. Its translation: CASSHGGQISYEQYF.

CDR3: CASSLAGTSEQDTQYF. The CDR3 DNA reads TGTGCCAGCAGCTTAGCCGGGACATCGGAACAGGATACGCAGTATTTT. This rearrangement joins TRBV11-2 to TRBJ2-3; TRBD1 is a possible D gene (6 bases). Trimming took 1 base from V and 6 from J, leaving 17 bases between them. CDR1 SGHAT and CDR2 FQNNGV come from the germline V gene. The CDR3 contains 16 residues.